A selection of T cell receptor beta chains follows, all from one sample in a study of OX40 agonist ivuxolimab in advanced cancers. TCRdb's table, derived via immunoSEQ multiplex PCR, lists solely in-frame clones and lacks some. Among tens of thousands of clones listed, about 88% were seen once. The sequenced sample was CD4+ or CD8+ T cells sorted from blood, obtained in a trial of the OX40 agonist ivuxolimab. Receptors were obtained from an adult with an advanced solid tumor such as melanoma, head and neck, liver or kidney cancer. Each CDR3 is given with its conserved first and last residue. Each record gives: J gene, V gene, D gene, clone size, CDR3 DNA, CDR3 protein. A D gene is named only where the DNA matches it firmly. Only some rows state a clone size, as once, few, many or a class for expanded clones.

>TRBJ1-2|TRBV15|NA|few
TGTGCCACCAGCAGTGTTAGGGAGGATTACTATGGCTACACCTTC
CATSSVREDYYGYTF
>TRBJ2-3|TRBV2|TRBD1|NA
TGTGCCAGCAGTGTGGGGACAGGGGCAGATACGCAGTATTTT
CASSVGTGADTQYF
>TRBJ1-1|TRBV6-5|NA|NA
TGTGCCAGCAGTTACCGGGGGGCCGACACTGAAGCTTTCTTT
CASSYRGADTEAFF
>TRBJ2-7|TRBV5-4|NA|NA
TGTGCCAGCAGCCGGGACGGATCCTACGAGCAGTACTTC
CASSRDGSYEQYF
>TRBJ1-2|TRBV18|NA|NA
TGTGCCAGCTCACCAGCGACCCCTAATAACTATGGCTACACCTTC
CASSPATPNNYGYTF
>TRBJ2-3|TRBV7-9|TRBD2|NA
TGTGCCAGCAGCCCCAGACTAGCGGGAGCAGATACGCAGTATTTT
CASSPRLAGADTQYF
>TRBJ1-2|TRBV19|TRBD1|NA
TGTGCCAGTAGTATGCGGACAGGGGGCGGGCCGCGTGGCTACACCTTC
CASSMRTGGGPRGYTF
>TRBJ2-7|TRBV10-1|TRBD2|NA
TGCGCCAGCAAAATAGCGGGAGAATACGAGCAGTACTTC
CASKIAGEYEQYF
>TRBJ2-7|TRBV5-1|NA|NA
TGCGCCAGCAGGAAGGACTACGCTGCGGTGGAGCAGTACTTC
CASRKDYAAVEQYF
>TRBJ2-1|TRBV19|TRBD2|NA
TGTGCCAGTAGTTATTTAATAGCGGGAGATAGCGATGAGCAGTTCTTC
CASSYLIAGDSDEQFF
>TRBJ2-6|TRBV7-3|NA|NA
TGTGCCAGCAGCAATAAACGCTTACAAAGTCGGGCCAACGTCCTGACTTTC
CASSNKRLQSRANVLTF
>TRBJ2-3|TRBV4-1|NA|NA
TGCGCCAGCAGCCAAGATGTGGGAGCAAGCACTAGCACAGATACGCAGTATTTT
CASSQDVGASTSTDTQYF
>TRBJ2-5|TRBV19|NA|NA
TGTGCCAGTAGTATTTCGGCACCGGGCGGGGAGACCCAGTACTTC
CASSISAPGGETQYF
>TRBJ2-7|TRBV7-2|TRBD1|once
TGTGCCAGCAGTCGCCCTGGGACAGGTTATACGACCTCCGCGTACGAGCAGTACTTC
CASSRPGTGYTTSAYEQYF
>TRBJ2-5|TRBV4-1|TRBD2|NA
TGCGCCAGCAGCGAGGGACTAGCGGTCGAGACCCAGTACTTC
CASSEGLAVETQYF
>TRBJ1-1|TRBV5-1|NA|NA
TGCGCCAGCAGCTCCCACGGGGGGAACACTGAAGCTTTCTTT
CASSSHGGNTEAFF
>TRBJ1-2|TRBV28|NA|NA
TGTGCCAGCAGTCGGACAGCTACCTATGGCTACACCTTC
CASSRTATYGYTF
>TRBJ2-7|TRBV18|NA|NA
TGTGCCAGCTCACCGGGGCCGGCAGTCTCCTACGAGCAGTACTTC
CASSPGPAVSYEQYF
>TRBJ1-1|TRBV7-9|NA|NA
TGTGCCAGCAGCTTAGGGCCTGCAATGAACACTGAAGCTTTCTTT
CASSLGPAMNTEAFF
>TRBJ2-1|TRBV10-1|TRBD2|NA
TGCGCCAGCAGTGAAGGACTAGCGGGTTACAATGAGCAGTTCTTC
CASSEGLAGYNEQFF
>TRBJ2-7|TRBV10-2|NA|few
TGCGCCAGCAGAGAGACGGGAGTTGGCTACGAGCAGTACTTC
CASRETGVGYEQYF
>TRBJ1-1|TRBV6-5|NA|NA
TGTGCCAGCAGTAGCTCCCTGGGGACTGAAGCTTTCTTT
CASSSSLGTEAFF
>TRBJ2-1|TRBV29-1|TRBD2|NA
TGCAGCGTCACCGGGACTAGGGGGACTGAGCAGTTCTTC
CSVTGTRGTEQFF
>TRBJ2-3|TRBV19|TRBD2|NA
TGTGCCAGTAGTATTTGGGGACTAGCGGGAGGCACAGATACGCAGTATTTT
CASSIWGLAGGTDTQYF
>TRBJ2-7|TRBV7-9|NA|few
TGTGCCAGCAGCTTAGGTTGGATCGAGACTAGAGAGTACGAGCAGTACTTC
CASSLGWIETREYEQYF
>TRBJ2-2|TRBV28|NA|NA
TGTGCCAGCAGTCAGCTTGGGGGTGCGAACACCGGGGAGCTGTTTTTT
CASSQLGGANTGELFF
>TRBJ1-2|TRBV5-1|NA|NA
TGCGCCAGCAGCTTGGACAGGGAATTGCGCTATGGCTACACCTTC
CASSLDRELRYGYTF
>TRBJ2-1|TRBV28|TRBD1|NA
TGTGCCAGCTCAAACAGGGGTTTTGGGTACAATGAGCAGTTCTTC
CASSNRGFGYNEQFF
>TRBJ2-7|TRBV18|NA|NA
TGTGCCAGCTCACCTCTAGCAGACTACGAGCAGTACTTC
CASSPLADYEQYF
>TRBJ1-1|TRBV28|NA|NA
TGTGCCAGCAGCGGACGGTACGCTGAAGCTTTCTTT
CASSGRYAEAFF
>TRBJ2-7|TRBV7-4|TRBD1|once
TGTGCCAGCAGCTTTCTGACAGGGGGCGGCGAGCAGTACTTC
CASSFLTGGGEQYF
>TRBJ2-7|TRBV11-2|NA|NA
TGTGCCAGCAGCTTAGGAGGTATTCCGGGAAGCGAGCAGTACTTC
CASSLGGIPGSEQYF